Below, 11 T cell receptor beta chains from the same sample are listed, as sequenced in a study of identical twins. In TCRdb, the 5' RACE reads were re-called with MiXCR into one record per CDR3 protein. The table shows hundreds of thousands of distinct CDR3 sequences, with approximately 13% occurring only once. The same sample was also studied in work on yellow fever vaccine responses in identical twins.

Sample: PBMCs. Source of these receptors: a woman aged 18-30 years in good health.

The J gene is TRBJ1-5, the V gene TRBV3-1; the D gene is possibly TRBD1 (5 bases). Germline V lookup: CDR1 LGHDT, CDR2 YNNKEL (reference sequence). Trimming cost V 8 bases and J 3 bases, with 17 bases left between them. There are 15 residues in the CDR3. The CDR3 region has the DNA TGTGCCAGCTCCGAACGGGCAGGGCCCAATCAGCCCCAGCATTTT. This translates into CASSERAGPNQPQHF.

CDR3 sequence: CASSSASGTGGSDTQYF. The CDR3 nucleotides read TGCGCCAGCAGCTCCGCATCCGGGACAGGTGGTTCAGATACGCAGTATTTT. V and J are TRBV5-1 and TRBJ2-3; the match to TRBD1 covers 8 bases. V lost 3 bases and J lost 4; bases outside the gene matches: 13. The CDR3 consists of 17 residues. Germline lookup yields CDR1 SGHRS and CDR2 YFSETQ.

The V call is TRBV7-8, the J call TRBJ2-1; the match to TRBD2 covers 8 bases. J gave up 9 bases and V 2 bases, and 3 bases lay outside the gene matches. CDR1 and CDR2 from the germline V gene are SGHVS and FQNEAQ. This CDR3 has 13 residues. Here the CDR3 DNA reads TGTGCCAGCAGCTTAAGGACTAGCATTGAGCAGTTCTTC. This sequence encodes CASSLRTSIEQFF.

This clonotype was found a few times. V gene TRBV20-1 combines with J gene TRBJ2-1; D unclear. Germline CDR1 is DFQATT and CDR2 is SNEGSKA (reference sequence). Trimming shortened V by 3 bases and J by 4 bases, and 13 bases separated the two germline ends. CDR3 size: 14 residues. The CDR3 loop reads CSASPLTHYNEQFF. The CDR3 nucleotides are TGCAGTGCTAGTCCCCTGACACATTACAATGAGCAGTTCTTC.

In its sample, this clonotype was seen a few times. This sequence joins TRBV28 and TRBJ2-3, with D perhaps TRBD2 (6 bases). CDR1 and CDR2 (germline): MDHEN, SYDVKM. Trimming cost V 5 bases and J 4 bases, with 13 bases left between them. There are 14 residues in the CDR3. The CDR3, as DNA: TGTGCCAGCAGTCCCCGGGGGAGTGCAGATACGCAGTATTTT. Translated: CASSPRGSADTQYF.

This chain connects TRBV4-1 to TRBJ1-1, with a weak D call TRBD1 (5 bases). This CDR3 region has 16 residues. The V gene lost 4 bases and the J gene lost 5 bases, with 20 bases spanning the gap. The V gene's germline CDR1 is MGHRA and CDR2 YSYEKL. CDR3 protein: CASSPRVLRDGTEAFF. As DNA, the CDR3 is TGCGCCAGCAGCCCCCGGGTTCTCCGGGACGGTACTGAAGCTTTCTTT.

This clonotype came up a few times. The chain carries TRBV6-1 and TRBJ2-5, with D perhaps matching TRBD2 (5 bases). V lost 8 bases and J lost 5, with 21 bases in between. The germline V gene encodes CDR1 MNHNS and CDR2 SASEGT. This CDR3 contains 15 residues. The CDR3 loop reads CASGGGVAGRETQYF. The CDR3 nucleotides read TGTGCCAGCGGAGGTGGAGTAGCCGGACGGGAGACCCAGTACTTC.

The chain links TRBV28 to TRBJ1-1; D unclear. Germline values: CDR1 MDHEN, CDR2 SYDVKM. V was trimmed by 1 base and J by 4 bases, leaving 4 bases between them. This CDR3 is built from 12 residues. The CDR3 sequence is CASSLYRTEAFF. In nucleotides, the CDR3 is TGTGCCAGCAGTTTATACCGCACTGAAGCTTTCTTT.

The chain couples TRBV18 to TRBJ2-1; either TRBD1 or TRBD2 may fit D (6 bases each). V lost 8 bases, J lost 5 bases, and 16 bases lay in between. The CDR3 contains 14 residues. Germline CDR1 is KGHSH and CDR2 is LQKENI. The CDR3 DNA reads as TGTGCCAGCCGGGGGCAGGGTGGAAACAATGAGCAGTTCTTC. It specifies CASRGQGGNNEQFF.

This chain links TRBV20-1 with TRBJ1-2, with a possible D match to TRBD1 (5 bases). Germline assignment: CDR1 DFQATT and CDR2 SNEGSKA (reference sequence). The CDR3 has 13 residues. Deletions cut 2 bases from V and 6 bases from J, with 13 bases between. CDR3 protein: CSARKRTINGYTF. The CDR3 nucleotides read TGCAGTGCTAGAAAGAGGACAATAAATGGCTACACCTTC.

The sample holds many counts of this clonotype. The chain employs TRBV10-3 and TRBJ1-1; 8 nucleotides match TRBD1. Germline loops: CDR1 ENHRY, CDR2 SYGVKD. V was clipped by 6 bases and J by 1 base; unmatched bases: 7. The CDR3 sequence is 15 residues long. CDR3 DNA: TGTGCCATCAGCGACAAGACAGGGGAGAACACTGAAGCTTTCTTT. Translating gives CAISDKTGENTEAFF.